This entry features one TCR beta chain sequence. Its specificity is not known. The data were obtained in a study of a mutant IDH1 vaccine in newly diagnosed glioma. Study as a whole: Onset of vaccination occurred 4-6 weeks following radiotherapy alone, or with temozolomide cycles. Treated patients had a mean age of about 40 years and a roughly 62% male, around 38% female split.

TCRdb keeps only in-frame clones here, not all; method: immunoSEQ multiplex PCR. The sample has about 36,000 clones; about 80% are singletons. Time point in this sample: week 11, during vaccination. Topical imiquimod was applied with each vaccine dose, which held 300 ug of mutant IDH1 20-mer peptide. The CDR3 loop spans 15 amino acids. V gave up 0 bases and J gave up 3 bases, with 11 bases separating them. Germline V gene sequence: CDR1 GTSNPN, CDR2 SVGIG (reference sequence). The chain uses TRBV30 and TRBJ2-2; no firm D call. This TCR came from a woman in her 30s with glioma. Some clones in this sample may be carry-over from other donors' samples. The sample in question was peripheral blood mononuclear cells (PBMCs), obtained from a glioma patient whose treatment included an IDH1 peptide vaccine. The CDR3 DNA is TGTGCCTGGAGTGTAGTCACACGGGACACCGGGGAGCTGTTTTTT. Its translation: CAWSVVTRDTGELFF.